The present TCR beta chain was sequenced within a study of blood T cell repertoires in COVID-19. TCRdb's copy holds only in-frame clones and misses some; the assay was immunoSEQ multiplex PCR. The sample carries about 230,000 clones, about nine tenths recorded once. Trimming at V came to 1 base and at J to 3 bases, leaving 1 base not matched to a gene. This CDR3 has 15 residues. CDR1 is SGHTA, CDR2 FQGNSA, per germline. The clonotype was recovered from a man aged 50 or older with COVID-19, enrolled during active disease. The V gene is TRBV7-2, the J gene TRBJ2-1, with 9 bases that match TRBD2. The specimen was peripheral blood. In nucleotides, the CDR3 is TGTGCCAGCAGCTTAGTGCGGGGGGGCTACAATGAGCAGTTCTTC. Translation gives CASSLVRGGYNEQFF.